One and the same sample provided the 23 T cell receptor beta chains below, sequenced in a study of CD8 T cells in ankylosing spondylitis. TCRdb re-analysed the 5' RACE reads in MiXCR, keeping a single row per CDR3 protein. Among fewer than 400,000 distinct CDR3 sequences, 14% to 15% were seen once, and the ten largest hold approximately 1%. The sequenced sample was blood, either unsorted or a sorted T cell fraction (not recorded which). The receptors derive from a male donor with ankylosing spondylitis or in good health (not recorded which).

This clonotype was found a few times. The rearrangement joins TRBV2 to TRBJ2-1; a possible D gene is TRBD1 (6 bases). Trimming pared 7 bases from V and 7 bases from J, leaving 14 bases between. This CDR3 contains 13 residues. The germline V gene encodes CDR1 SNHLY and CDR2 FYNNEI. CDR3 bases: TGTGCCAGCAATAACCGGACAGTAAATGAGCAGTTCTTC. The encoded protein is CASNNRTVNEQFF.

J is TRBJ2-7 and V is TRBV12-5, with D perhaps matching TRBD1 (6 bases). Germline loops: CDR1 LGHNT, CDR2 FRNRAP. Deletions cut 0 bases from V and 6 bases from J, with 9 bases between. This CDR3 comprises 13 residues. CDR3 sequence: CASGLVSGAEQYF. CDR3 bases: TGTGCTAGTGGTTTGGTATCAGGGGCCGAGCAGTACTTC.

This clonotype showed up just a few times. The CDR3 is CASSLMGREGRSMQYF. The CDR3 bases are TGTGCCAGCAGCTTAATGGGTAGGGAGGGGCGCAGCATGCAGTACTTC. The J gene is TRBJ2-7, the V gene TRBV7-8; 7 nucleotides line up with TRBD2. The CDR3 consists of 16 residues. Trimming removed 2 bases from V and 9 bases from J; junction bases left unmatched: 16. Looked up from germline, CDR1 is SGHVS and CDR2 is FQNEAQ.

The CDR3 reads CASSWTGGKAGELFF. As DNA, the CDR3 is TGTGCCAGCAGCTGGACAGGAGGGAAGGCCGGGGAGCTGTTTTTT. The chain couples TRBV7-9 to TRBJ2-2; perhaps TRBD1 as D (7 bases). From germline, CDR1 is SEHNR and CDR2 FQNEAQ (reference sequence). The ends were cut back, 4 bases at V and 6 bases at J, with 15 bases in the middle. The CDR3 covers 15 residues. Based on the CDR3 plus reference TRBV7-9 and TRBJ2-2, the full variable domain is DTGVSQNPRHKITKRGQNVTFRCDPISEHNRLYWYRQTLGQGPEFLTYFQNEAQLEKSRLLSDRFSAERPKGSFSTLEIQRTEQGDSAMYLCASSWTGGKAGELFFGEGSRLTVL.

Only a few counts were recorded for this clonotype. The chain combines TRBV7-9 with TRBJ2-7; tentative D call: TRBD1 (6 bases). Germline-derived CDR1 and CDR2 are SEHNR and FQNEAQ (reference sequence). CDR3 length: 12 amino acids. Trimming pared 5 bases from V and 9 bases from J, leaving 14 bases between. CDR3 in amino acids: CASSPRQERQYF. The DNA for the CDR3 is TGTGCCAGCAGCCCCCGACAGGAAAGGCAGTACTTC.

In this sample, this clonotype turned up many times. CDR3 DNA sequence: TGTGCCAGCAGCTCGCAGTTAGGCAATGAGCAGTTCTTC. This codes for CASSSQLGNEQFF. The chain employs TRBV7-2 and TRBJ2-1; D not certain. Trimming shortened V by 4 bases and J by 6 bases, and 10 bases separated the two germline ends. The CDR3 spans 13 residues. Germline loops: CDR1 SGHTA, CDR2 FQGNSA.

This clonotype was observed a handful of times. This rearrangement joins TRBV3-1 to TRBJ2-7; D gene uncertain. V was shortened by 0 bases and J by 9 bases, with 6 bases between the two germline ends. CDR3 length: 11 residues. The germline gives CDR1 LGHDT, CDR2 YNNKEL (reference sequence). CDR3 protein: CASSQDRWQYF. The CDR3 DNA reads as TGTGCCAGCAGCCAAGATCGTTGGCAGTACTTC.

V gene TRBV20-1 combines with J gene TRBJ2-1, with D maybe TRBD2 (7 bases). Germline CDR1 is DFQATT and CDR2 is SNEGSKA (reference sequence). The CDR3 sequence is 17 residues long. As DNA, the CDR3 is TGCAGCGCGGGAGAGGGACAAGAGCTCGTCTCCTACAATGAGCAGTTCTTC. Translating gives CSAGEGQELVSYNEQFF.

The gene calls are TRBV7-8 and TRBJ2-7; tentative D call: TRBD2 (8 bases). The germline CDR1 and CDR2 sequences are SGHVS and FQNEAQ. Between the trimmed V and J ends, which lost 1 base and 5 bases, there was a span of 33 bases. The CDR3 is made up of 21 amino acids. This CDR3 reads CASSLEGARVAGMKGAHEQYF. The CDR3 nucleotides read TGTGCCAGCAGCTTAGAGGGGGCTAGGGTAGCGGGAATGAAGGGCGCGCACGAGCAGTACTTC.

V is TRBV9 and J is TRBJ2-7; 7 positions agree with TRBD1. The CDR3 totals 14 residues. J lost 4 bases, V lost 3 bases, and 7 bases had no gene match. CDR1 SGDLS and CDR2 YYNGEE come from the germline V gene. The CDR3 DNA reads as TGTGCCAGCAGCGAGGGGACAGTAAAATACGAGCAGTACTTC. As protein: CASSEGTVKYEQYF.

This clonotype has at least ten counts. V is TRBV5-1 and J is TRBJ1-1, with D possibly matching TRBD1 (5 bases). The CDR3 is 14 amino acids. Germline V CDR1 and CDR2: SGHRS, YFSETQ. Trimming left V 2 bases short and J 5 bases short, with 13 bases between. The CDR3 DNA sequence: TGCGCCAGCAGCTTACGGGGCCTTGAGACTGAAGCTTTCTTT. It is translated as CASSLRGLETEAFF. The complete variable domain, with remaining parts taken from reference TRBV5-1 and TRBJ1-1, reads KAGVTQTPRYLIKTRGQQVTLSCSPISGHRSVSWYQQTPGQGLQFLFEYFSETQRNKGNFPGRFSGRQFSNSRSEMNVSTLELGDSALYLCASSLRGLETEAFFGQGTRLTVV.

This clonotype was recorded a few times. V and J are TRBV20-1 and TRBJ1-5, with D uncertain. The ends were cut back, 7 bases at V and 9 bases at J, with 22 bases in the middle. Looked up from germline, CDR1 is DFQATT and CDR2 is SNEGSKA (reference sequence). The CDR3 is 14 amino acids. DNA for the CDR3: TGCAGTGTCACGCACTCCTTGGGCCATCGGCCCCAGCATTTT. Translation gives CSVTHSLGHRPQHF.

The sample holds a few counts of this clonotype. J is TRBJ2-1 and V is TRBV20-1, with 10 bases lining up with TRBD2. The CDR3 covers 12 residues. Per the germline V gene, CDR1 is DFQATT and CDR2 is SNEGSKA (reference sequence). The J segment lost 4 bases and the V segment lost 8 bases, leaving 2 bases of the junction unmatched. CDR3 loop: CSTGLAYNEQFF. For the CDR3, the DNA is TGCAGTACGGGACTAGCGTACAATGAGCAGTTCTTC.

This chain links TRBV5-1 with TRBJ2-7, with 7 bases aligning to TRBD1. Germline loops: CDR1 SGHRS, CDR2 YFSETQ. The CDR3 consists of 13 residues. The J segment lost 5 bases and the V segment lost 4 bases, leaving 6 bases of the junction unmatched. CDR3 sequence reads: CASSMDRSHEQYF. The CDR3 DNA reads TGCGCCAGCAGCATGGACAGGAGCCACGAGCAGTACTTC.

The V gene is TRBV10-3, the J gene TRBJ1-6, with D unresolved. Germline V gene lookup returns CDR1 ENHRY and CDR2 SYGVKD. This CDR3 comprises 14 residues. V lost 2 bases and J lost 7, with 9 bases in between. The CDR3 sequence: CAISETLVNSPLHF. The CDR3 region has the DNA TGTGCCATCAGTGAGACACTGGTGAATTCACCCCTCCACTTT.

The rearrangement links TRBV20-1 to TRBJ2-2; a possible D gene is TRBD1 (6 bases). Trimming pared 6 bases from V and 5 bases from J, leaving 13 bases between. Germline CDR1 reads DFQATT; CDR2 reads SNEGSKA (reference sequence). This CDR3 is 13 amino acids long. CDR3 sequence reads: CSAGVGQTGELFF. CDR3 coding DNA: TGCAGTGCCGGAGTAGGACAGACCGGGGAGCTGTTTTTT.

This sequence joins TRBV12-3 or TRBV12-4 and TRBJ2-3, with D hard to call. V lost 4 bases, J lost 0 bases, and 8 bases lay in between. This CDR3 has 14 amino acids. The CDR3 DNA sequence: TGTGCCAGCAGTTGCGGTTCTAGCACAGATACGCAGTATTTT. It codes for CASSCGSSTDTQYF.

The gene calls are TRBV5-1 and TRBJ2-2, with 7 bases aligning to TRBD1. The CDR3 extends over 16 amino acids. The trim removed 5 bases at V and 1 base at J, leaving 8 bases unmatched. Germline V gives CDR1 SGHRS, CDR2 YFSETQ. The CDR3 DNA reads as TGCGCCAGCAGTTATTTGGGACAGAAGAACACCGGGGAGCTGTTTTTT. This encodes CASSYLGQKNTGELFF.

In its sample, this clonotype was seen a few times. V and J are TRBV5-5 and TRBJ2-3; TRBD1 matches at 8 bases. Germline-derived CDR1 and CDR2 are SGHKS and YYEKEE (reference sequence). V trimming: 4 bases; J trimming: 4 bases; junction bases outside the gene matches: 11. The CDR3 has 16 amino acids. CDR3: CASSGNRGMYADTQYF. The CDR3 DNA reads TGTGCCAGCAGCGGAAACAGGGGGATGTATGCAGATACGCAGTATTTT.

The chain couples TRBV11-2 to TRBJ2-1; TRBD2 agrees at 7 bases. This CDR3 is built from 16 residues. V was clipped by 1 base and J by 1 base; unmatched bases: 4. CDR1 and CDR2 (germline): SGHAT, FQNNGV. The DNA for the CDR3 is TGTGCCAGCAGCTTAGTAGCGGGCGGGTCCTACAATGAGCAGTTCTTC. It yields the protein CASSLVAGGSYNEQFF.

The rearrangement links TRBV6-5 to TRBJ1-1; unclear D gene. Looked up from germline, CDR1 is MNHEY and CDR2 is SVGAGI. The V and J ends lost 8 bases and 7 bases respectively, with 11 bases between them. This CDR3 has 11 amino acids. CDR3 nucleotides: TGTGCCAGCGGCCGTATTAGTGAAGCTTTCTTT. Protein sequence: CASGRISEAFF.

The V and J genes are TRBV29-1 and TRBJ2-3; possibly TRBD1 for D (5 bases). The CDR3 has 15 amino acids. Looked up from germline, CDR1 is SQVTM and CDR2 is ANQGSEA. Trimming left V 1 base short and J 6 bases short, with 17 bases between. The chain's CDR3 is CSVEGTLSGKDTQYF. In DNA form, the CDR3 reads TGCAGCGTTGAAGGGACACTTTCCGGAAAGGATACGCAGTATTTT.

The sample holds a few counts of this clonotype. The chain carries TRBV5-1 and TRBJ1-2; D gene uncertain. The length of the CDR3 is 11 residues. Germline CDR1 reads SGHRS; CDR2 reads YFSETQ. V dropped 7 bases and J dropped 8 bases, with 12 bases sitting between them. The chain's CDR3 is CASHNWEGYTF. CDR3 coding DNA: TGCGCCAGCCATAATTGGGAAGGCTACACCTTC.